This T cell receptor (beta chain) was captured in a study of CD8+CD57+ T cells in acquired aplastic anemia. This clonotype has at least ten counts. Its antigen is currently unknown. Study-wide results and caveats: About 27 CD8+ CDR3 sequences were shared between patients and controls.

Germline V gives CDR1 DFQATT, CDR2 SNEGSKA (reference sequence). The CDR3 is 12 amino acids. Trimming took off 7 bases at V and 2 bases at J, with 9 bases between the two ends. Those patients picked for sequencing had displayed CD8+CD57+ cell expansion on flow cytometry. Template material for TCR beta VDJ and CDR3 profiling consisted of genomic DNA. Via MiXCR, TCRdb re-called the reads, giving one row per CDR3 protein. The sample lists about 200,000 distinct CDR3 sequences, roughly 50% seen once, with about 20% in the top ten. The sample consisted of sorted CD4+, CD8+, or CD8+CD57+ T cells (not recorded which) from PBMCs. The chain uses TRBV20-1 and TRBJ1-5, with no clear D. This TCR came from a human donor with aplastic anemia. In nucleotides, the CDR3 is TGCAGTGGAGCAGGAGGCAATCAGCCCCAGCATTTT. It translates to CSGAGGNQPQHF.